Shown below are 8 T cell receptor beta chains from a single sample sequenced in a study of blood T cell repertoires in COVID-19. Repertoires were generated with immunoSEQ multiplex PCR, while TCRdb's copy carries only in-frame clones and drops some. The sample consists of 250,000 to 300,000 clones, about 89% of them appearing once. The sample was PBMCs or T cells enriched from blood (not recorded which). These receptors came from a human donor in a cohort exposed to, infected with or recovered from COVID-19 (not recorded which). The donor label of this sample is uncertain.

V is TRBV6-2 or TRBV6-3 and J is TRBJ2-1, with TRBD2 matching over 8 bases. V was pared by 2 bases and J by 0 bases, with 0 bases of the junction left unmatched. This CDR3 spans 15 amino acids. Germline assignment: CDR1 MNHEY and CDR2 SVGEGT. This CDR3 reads CASSYAGGSYNEQFF. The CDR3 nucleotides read TGTGCCAGCAGTTACGCGGGGGGCTCCTACAATGAGCAGTTCTTC.

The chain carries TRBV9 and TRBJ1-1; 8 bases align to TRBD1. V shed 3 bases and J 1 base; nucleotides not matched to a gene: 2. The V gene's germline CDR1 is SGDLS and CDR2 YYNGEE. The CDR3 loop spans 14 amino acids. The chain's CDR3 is CASSGDRGNTEAFF. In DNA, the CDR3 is TGTGCCAGCAGCGGTGACAGGGGGAACACTGAAGCTTTCTTT.

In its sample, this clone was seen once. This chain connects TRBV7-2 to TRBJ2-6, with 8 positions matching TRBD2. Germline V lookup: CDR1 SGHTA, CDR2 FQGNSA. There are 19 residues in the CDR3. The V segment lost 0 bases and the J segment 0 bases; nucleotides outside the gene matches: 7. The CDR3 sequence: CASSLAKGGGSSGANVLTF. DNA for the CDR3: TGTGCCAGCAGCTTAGCGAAGGGCGGGGGGAGCTCTGGGGCCAACGTCCTGACTTTC.

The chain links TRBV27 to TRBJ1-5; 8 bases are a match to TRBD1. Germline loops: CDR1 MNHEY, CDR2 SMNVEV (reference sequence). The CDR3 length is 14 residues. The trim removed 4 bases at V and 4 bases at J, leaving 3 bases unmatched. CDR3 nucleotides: TGTGCCAGCAGTTGGACAGGGTTAAATCAGCCCCAGCATTTT. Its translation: CASSWTGLNQPQHF.

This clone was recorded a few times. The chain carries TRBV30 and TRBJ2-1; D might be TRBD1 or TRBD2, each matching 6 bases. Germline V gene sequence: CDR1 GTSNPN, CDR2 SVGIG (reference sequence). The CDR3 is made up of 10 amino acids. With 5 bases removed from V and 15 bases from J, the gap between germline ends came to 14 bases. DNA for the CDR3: TGTGCCTGGGGGGGGCAGGGTGCGTTCTTC. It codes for CAWGGQGAFF.

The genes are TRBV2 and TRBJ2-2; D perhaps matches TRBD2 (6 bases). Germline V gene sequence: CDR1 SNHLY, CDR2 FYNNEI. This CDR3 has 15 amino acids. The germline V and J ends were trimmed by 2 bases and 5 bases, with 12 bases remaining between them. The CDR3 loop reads CASSEPGGRTGELFF. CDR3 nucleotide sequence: TGTGCCAGCAGTGAACCCGGTGGGAGGACCGGGGAGCTGTTTTTT.

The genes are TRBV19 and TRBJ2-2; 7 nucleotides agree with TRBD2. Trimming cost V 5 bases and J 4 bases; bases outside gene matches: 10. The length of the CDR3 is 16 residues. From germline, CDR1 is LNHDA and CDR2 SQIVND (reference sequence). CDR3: CASSLFGTTTTGELFF. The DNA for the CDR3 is TGTGCCAGTAGTCTTTTCGGGACTACTACCACCGGGGAGCTGTTTTTT.

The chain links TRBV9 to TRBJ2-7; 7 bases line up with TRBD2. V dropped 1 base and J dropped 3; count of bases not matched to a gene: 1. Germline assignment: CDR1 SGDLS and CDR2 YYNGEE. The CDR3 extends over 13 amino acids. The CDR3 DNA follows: TGTGCCAGCAGCGTATGGGAGGGCTACGAGCAGTACTTC. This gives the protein CASSVWEGYEQYF.